What follows are 28 T cell receptor beta chains derived from one specimen sequenced in a study of T cells of healthy individuals. TCRdb re-called the 5' RACE reads through MiXCR, storing one row per CDR3 protein. The sample holds approximately 58,000 distinct CDR3 sequences; roughly 14% are singletons and the top ten take roughly a sixth. Every receptor here comes from a human donor in good health.

This clonotype was seen only a few times. The V and J genes are TRBV2 and TRBJ2-7, with D hard to call. Trimming removed 5 bases from V and 4 bases from J, with 9 bases in between. In germline, CDR1 is SNHLY, CDR2 FYNNEI. This CDR3 contains 12 residues. The CDR3 DNA sequence: TGTGCCAGCAGTCTAGTGGTATACGAGCAGTACTTC. Its translation: CASSLVVYEQYF.

This clonotype was picked up many times. The chain uses TRBV7-3 and TRBJ1-6; D not resolved. The CDR3 runs 15 residues. Germline V gene data show CDR1 as SGHTA and CDR2 as FQGTGA. The V and J ends lost 1 base and 6 bases respectively, with 10 bases between them. The CDR3 DNA is TGTGCCAGCAGCTTAAAACCCCGGAGTAATTCACCCCTCCACTTT. It yields the protein CASSLKPRSNSPLHF.

This clonotype was detected ten times or more. This chain links TRBV4-1 with TRBJ1-1; D is unresolved. Per the germline V gene, CDR1 is MGHRA and CDR2 is YSYEKL. Trimming stripped 4 bases from V and 1 base from J, with 13 bases between. The CDR3 is 15 amino acids. CDR3 coding DNA: TGCGCCAGCAGCCTCGAGGATTTCGGGAACACTGAAGCTTTCTTT. The encoded protein is CASSLEDFGNTEAFF.

This clonotype was seen a handful of times. The chain links TRBV7-2 to TRBJ1-4, with TRBD1 as a possible D gene (5 bases). V lost 1 base to trimming and J lost 3 bases, with 9 bases between them. The CDR3 totals 15 residues. In germline, CDR1 is SGHTA, CDR2 FQGNSA. CDR3 amino acids: CASSLDHRPNEKLFF. The CDR3 nucleotides read TGTGCCAGCAGCTTAGATCACAGGCCTAATGAAAAACTGTTTTTT.

This clonotype was picked up many times. This sequence joins TRBV20-1 and TRBJ1-3; unclear D gene. CDR3 length: 14 amino acids. Between the trimmed V and J ends, which lost 5 bases and 0 bases, there was a span of 11 bases. Per the germline V gene, CDR1 is DFQATT and CDR2 is SNEGSKA (reference sequence). In DNA form, the CDR3 reads TGCAGTGCTCCAAATGTCGACTCTGGAAACACCATATATTTT. Translation: CSAPNVDSGNTIYF.

This clonotype was detected ten times or more. The chain employs TRBV4-3 and TRBJ2-3; D unclear. Trimming left V 1 base short and J 0 bases short, with 8 bases between. The germline gives CDR1 LGHNA, CDR2 YSLEER. This CDR3 has 15 residues. The DNA of the CDR3 is TGCGCCAGCAGCCAAGTGTTGTCTAGCACAGATACGCAGTATTTT. As protein: CASSQVLSSTDTQYF.

By proportion, this clonotype is medium-sized (0.01 to 0.1%). V usage is TRBV5-1 and J usage is TRBJ2-2, with TRBD2 as a possible D gene (5 bases). This CDR3 contains 16 residues. The germline gives CDR1 SGHRS, CDR2 YFSETQ. V was pared by 0 bases and J by 5 bases, with 14 bases between. The CDR3: CASSLAGATGTGELFF. CDR3 nucleotide sequence: TGCGCCAGCAGCTTGGCCGGAGCAACGGGGACCGGGGAGCTGTTTTTT.

The J gene is TRBJ2-2, the V gene TRBV7-2; D uncertain. This CDR3 is built from 15 residues. Trimming stripped 6 bases from V and 1 base from J, with 12 bases between. The germline gives CDR1 SGHTA, CDR2 FQGNSA. This chain's CDR3 is CASSLNSLNTGELFF. DNA for the CDR3: TGTGCCAGCAGTTTAAATAGCCTGAACACCGGGGAGCTGTTTTTT.

This clonotype was observed at least ten times. The rearrangement joins TRBV3-1 to TRBJ2-5, with D perhaps given as TRBD1 or TRBD2 (5 bases each). This CDR3 comprises 13 residues. The germline V and J ends were trimmed by 4 bases and 7 bases, with 13 bases remaining between them. Germline lookup yields CDR1 LGHDT and CDR2 YNNKEL (reference sequence). Here the CDR3 DNA reads TGTGCCAGCAGCCGGGACGTCAAGGGGACCCAGTACTTC. This encodes CASSRDVKGTQYF.

This clonotype was picked up many times. The rearrangement joins TRBV5-4 to TRBJ2-3; no definite D call. V dropped 4 bases and J dropped 2 bases, with 11 bases sitting between them. The germline CDR1 and CDR2 sequences are SGHNT and YYREEE (reference sequence). This CDR3 is built from 14 residues. CDR3 in DNA: TGTGCCAGCAGCCTCACACAGAACACAGATACGCAGTATTTT. Its translation: CASSLTQNTDTQYF.

This chain uses TRBV6-2 or TRBV6-3 with TRBJ2-5; D is unclear. Trimming pared 4 bases from V and 3 bases from J, leaving 12 bases between. From germline, CDR1 is MNHEY and CDR2 SVGEGT. This CDR3 spans 14 amino acids. Here the CDR3 DNA reads TGTGCCAGCAGTTCATTGGACGGTGAAGAGACCCAGTACTTC. Translating gives CASSSLDGEETQYF.

The chain has TRBV6-5 and TRBJ1-2; tentative D call: TRBD1 (5 bases). V lost 2 bases and J lost 7, with 17 bases in between. This CDR3 has 15 residues. Germline CDR1 reads MNHEY; CDR2 reads SVGAGI. The CDR3 loop is CASSYRLGGAGGYTF. The CDR3 region has the DNA TGTGCCAGCAGTTACCGCCTCGGAGGGGCGGGTGGCTACACCTTC.

This clonotype showed up many times. The chain joins TRBV29-1 to TRBJ1-2; D is possibly TRBD1 (6 bases). There are 13 residues in the CDR3. The V and J ends lost 2 bases and 8 bases respectively, with 15 bases between them. Germline-derived CDR1 and CDR2 are SQVTM and ANQGSEA. The CDR3: CSVESSRGAGYTF. For the CDR3, the DNA is TGCAGCGTTGAAAGCTCCAGGGGCGCGGGCTACACCTTC. Full variable domain (outside the CDR3, taken from reference TRBV29-1 and TRBJ1-2): SAVISQKPSRDICQRGTSLTIQCQVDSQVTMMFWYRQQPGQSLTLIATANQGSEATYESGFVIDKFPISRPNLTFSTLTVSNMSPEDSSIYLCSVESSRGAGYTFGSGTRLTVV.

In its sample, this clonotype was seen many times. This rearrangement joins TRBV20-1 to TRBJ2-3, with 12 nucleotides matching TRBD2. Trimming at V came to 6 bases and at J to 5 bases, leaving 3 bases not matched to a gene. The CDR3 loop spans 13 amino acids. Germline V gene lookup returns CDR1 DFQATT and CDR2 SNEGSKA (reference sequence). CDR3 sequence: CSAWTSGKDTQYF. CDR3 bases: TGCAGTGCCTGGACTAGCGGGAAAGATACGCAGTATTTT.

The chain employs TRBV10-3 and TRBJ1-3; D ambiguous. Trimming took 10 bases from V and 2 from J, leaving 18 bases between them. The CDR3 totals 15 residues. Per the germline V gene, CDR1 is ENHRY and CDR2 is SYGVKD. CDR3 sequence: CATGKATRAGNTIYF. DNA for the CDR3: TGTGCCACCGGGAAGGCCACACGCGCTGGAAACACCATATATTTT.

The rearrangement links TRBV5-4 to TRBJ2-2, with 8 bases fitting TRBD1. Germline-derived CDR1 and CDR2 are SGHNT and YYREEE (reference sequence). Trimming at V came to 0 bases and at J to 3 bases, leaving 7 bases not matched to a gene. The CDR3 has 17 residues. CDR3 nucleotide sequence: TGTGCCAGCAGCTTGGATCAGGGGGCGATGGACACCGGGGAGCTGTTTTTT. It codes for CASSLDQGAMDTGELFF.

This clonotype turned up a few times. The chain has TRBV7-2 and TRBJ2-5; 7 nucleotides line up with TRBD2. CDR3 length equals 16 residues. Germline-derived CDR1 and CDR2 are SGHTA and FQGNSA. Losses at the gene ends were 2 bases for V and 4 bases for J; bases not matched to a gene: 10. The CDR3, as DNA: TGTGCCAGCAGCTTATATGGGCTAGCGGCTCTAGAGACCCAGTACTTC. It codes for CASSLYGLAALETQYF. Drawing the rest from reference TRBV7-2 and TRBJ2-5, the complete variable domain is GAGVSQSPSNKVTEKGKDVELRCDPISGHTALYWYRQSLGQGLEFLIYFQGNSAPDKSGLPSDRFSAERTGGSVSTLTIQRTQQEDSAVYLCASSLYGLAALETQYFGPGTRLLVL.

There are many counts of this clonotype. This sequence joins TRBV9 and TRBJ2-1; D may be TRBD1 or TRBD2 (5 bases each). CDR1 is SGDLS, CDR2 YYNGEE, per germline. This CDR3 has 15 residues. V was pared by 1 base and J by 0 bases, with 8 bases between. The CDR3 here is CASSVRGDSYNEQFF. The CDR3, as DNA: TGTGCCAGCAGCGTAAGAGGGGACTCCTACAATGAGCAGTTCTTC.

The J gene is TRBJ1-2, the V gene TRBV6-1, with TRBD1 identical over 8 bases. Germline values: CDR1 MNHNS, CDR2 SASEGT. The V and J ends lost 10 bases and 8 bases, in that order; junction bases with no gene match: 6. The CDR3 is made up of 11 amino acids. CDR3 DNA sequence: TGTGCCATCGGACAGGGTGTCGGCTACACCTTC. Translation: CAIGQGVGYTF.

This clonotype was counted ten times or more. The chain combines TRBV25-1 with TRBJ1-2, with D uncertain. The CDR3 is made up of 12 amino acids. Germline-derived CDR1 and CDR2 are MGHDK and SYGVNS. The V and J ends lost 4 bases and 3 bases respectively, with 6 bases between them. This chain's CDR3 is CASSGWDYGYTF. In DNA, the CDR3 is TGTGCCAGCAGTGGCTGGGACTATGGCTACACCTTC.

The chain is built from TRBV2 and TRBJ1-1; D unclear. V gave up 6 bases and J gave up 0 bases, with 8 bases separating them. This CDR3 is built from 13 residues. The germline CDR1 and CDR2 sequences are SNHLY and FYNNEI. Written as DNA, the CDR3 is TGTGCCAGCAGGAGTACCATGAACACTGAAGCTTTCTTT. This translates into CASRSTMNTEAFF.

This clonotype was detected ten times or more. The chain links TRBV19 to TRBJ1-1; 11 nucleotides align to TRBD1. The CDR3 is 16 amino acids. Germline V gives CDR1 LNHDA, CDR2 SQIVND (reference sequence). V trimming: 4 bases; J trimming: 4 bases; junction bases outside the gene matches: 8. The CDR3 protein is CASSTRTGGSGTEAFF. The CDR3 DNA is TGTGCCAGTAGTACCAGGACAGGGGGCTCGGGCACTGAAGCTTTCTTT.

This clonotype has at least ten counts. This rearrangement joins TRBV6-2 or TRBV6-3 to TRBJ1-2; a weak D match, TRBD1 (6 bases). Germline V gene data show CDR1 as MNHEY and CDR2 as SVGEGT. Trimming took 7 bases from V and 3 from J, leaving 12 bases between them. The CDR3 covers 13 residues. CDR3 amino acids: CASMYTGHYGYTF. The CDR3, as DNA: TGTGCCAGCATGTATACAGGGCACTATGGCTACACCTTC.

V and J are TRBV20-1 and TRBJ1-5; D is unresolved. In germline, CDR1 is DFQATT, CDR2 SNEGSKA (reference sequence). V was cut by 3 bases and J by 7 bases, with 16 bases left in between. The CDR3 runs 14 residues. Here the CDR3 reads CSASPGSTDQPQHF. CDR3 nucleotide sequence: TGCAGTGCTAGCCCCGGGTCCACCGACCAGCCCCAGCATTTT.

Ten or more counts support this clonotype. The J gene is TRBJ1-5, the V gene TRBV4-2; the match to TRBD1 covers 8 bases. Trimming took 3 bases from V and 6 from J; bases not matched to a gene: 13. Germline CDR1 reads LGHNA; CDR2 reads YNFKEQ. The CDR3 totals 17 residues. The CDR3 DNA reads as TGTGCCAGCAGCCAGGTTAATTCTCAGGGGGCCGGTCAGCCCCAGCATTTT. Translation: CASSQVNSQGAGQPQHF.

This clonotype was recorded at least ten times. The chain recombines TRBV29-1 with TRBJ1-3; D uncertain. The CDR3 runs to 14 residues. Germline loops: CDR1 SQVTM, CDR2 ANQGSEA. The V end lost 2 bases, the J end lost 2 bases, and 10 bases lay between the germline ends. Here the CDR3 reads CSVETPGAGNTIYF. The CDR3 DNA reads as TGCAGCGTTGAAACCCCAGGCGCTGGAAACACCATATATTTT.

This clonotype was detected only a few times. V is TRBV21-1 and J is TRBJ2-7; no check of the table's D call, TRBD1, against the DNA was made. TRBV21-1 is marked as a pseudogene. The CDR3 consists of 13 residues. In DNA form, the CDR3 reads TGTGCCAGCAGCAATCAGGGGGCCTACGAGCAGTACTTC. Protein sequence: CASSNQGAYEQYF.

In this sample, this clonotype turned up many times. V and J are TRBV4-3 and TRBJ1-1; D gene uncertain. Trimming pared 1 base from V and 7 bases from J, leaving 16 bases between. CDR1 and CDR2 (germline): LGHNA, YSLEER. The CDR3 spans 15 residues. As DNA, the CDR3 is TGCGCCAGCAGCCAAGGCGGCGACGGGCGGTTTGAAGCTTTCTTT. It yields the protein CASSQGGDGRFEAFF.